The sequence of this T cell receptor beta chain was determined in a study of shared clonotypes between healthy human individuals. With 7 bases clipped from V and 5 bases from J, the junction kept 9 bases outside the gene matches. Per the germline V gene, CDR1 is LNHDA and CDR2 is SQIVND (reference sequence). The CDR3 loop spans 15 amino acids. Some clones are missing from TCRdb's copy, which holds only in-frame ones; the method was immunoSEQ multiplex PCR. Of some 1,100,000 clones in the sample, more than 75% were seen once. This rearrangement joins TRBV19 to TRBJ1-1, with 11 bases aligning to TRBD1. This receptor was obtained from a man aged 18 to 35 in good health. Some clones in this sample may be carry-over from other donors' samples. Sequencing input: memory CD4+ T cells from PBMCs. Subset reported: CD45RA-negative fraction. The CDR3 protein is CASTLDRGQRTEAFF. The CDR3 DNA sequence: TGTGCCAGTACTCTGGACAGGGGGCAGCGGACTGAAGCTTTCTTT. Together with reference TRBV19 and TRBJ1-1, the CDR3 gives the full variable domain: DGGITQSPKYLFRKEGQNVTLSCEQNLNHDAMYWYRQDPGQGLRLIYYSQIVNDFQKGDIAEGYSVSREKKESFPLTVTSAQKNPTAFYLCASTLDRGQRTEAFFGQGTRLTVV.